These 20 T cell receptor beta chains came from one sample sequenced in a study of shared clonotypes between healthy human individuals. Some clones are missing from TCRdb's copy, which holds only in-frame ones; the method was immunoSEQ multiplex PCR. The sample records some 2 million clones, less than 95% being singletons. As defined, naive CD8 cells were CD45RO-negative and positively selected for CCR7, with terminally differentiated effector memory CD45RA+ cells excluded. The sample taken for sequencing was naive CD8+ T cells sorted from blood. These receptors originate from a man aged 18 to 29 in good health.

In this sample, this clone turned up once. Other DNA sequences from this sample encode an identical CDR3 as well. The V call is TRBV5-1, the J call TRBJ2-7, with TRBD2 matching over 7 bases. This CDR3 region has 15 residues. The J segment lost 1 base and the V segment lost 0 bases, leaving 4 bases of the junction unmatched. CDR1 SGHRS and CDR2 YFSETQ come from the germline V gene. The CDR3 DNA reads TGCGCCAGCAGCTTGGATGGGGGGGTATCCTACGAGCAGTACTTC. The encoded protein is CASSLDGGVSYEQYF.

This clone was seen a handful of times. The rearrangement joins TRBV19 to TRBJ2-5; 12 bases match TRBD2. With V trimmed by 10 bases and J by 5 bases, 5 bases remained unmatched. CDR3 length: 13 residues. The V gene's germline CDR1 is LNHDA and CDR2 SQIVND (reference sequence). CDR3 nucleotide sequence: TGTGCCACACGACTAGCGGGAGCGGAGACCCAGTACTTC. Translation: CATRLAGAETQYF.

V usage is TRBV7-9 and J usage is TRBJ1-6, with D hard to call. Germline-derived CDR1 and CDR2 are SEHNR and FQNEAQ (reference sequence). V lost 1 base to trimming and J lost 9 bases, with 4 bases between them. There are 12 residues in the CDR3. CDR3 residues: CASSLDRSPLHF. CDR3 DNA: TGTGCCAGCAGCTTAGATCGTTCACCCCTCCACTTT. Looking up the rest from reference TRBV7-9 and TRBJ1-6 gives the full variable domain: DTGVSQNPRHKITKRGQNVTFRCDPISEHNRLYWYRQTLGQGPEFLTYFQNEAQLEKSRLLSDRFSAERPKGSFSTLEIQRTEQGDSAMYLCASSLDRSPLHFGNGTRLTVT.

In DNA form, the CDR3 reads TGTGCCAGCAGCGTAGCGGGGGGCGCGGATACGCAGTATTTT. It codes for CASSVAGGADTQYF. The V and J genes are TRBV28 and TRBJ2-3; TRBD2 matches 10 bases. Germline trimming cut 6 bases from V and 6 bases from J; bases unmatched to any gene: 6. The CDR3 has 14 amino acids. CDR1 and CDR2 from the germline V gene are MDHEN and SYDVKM.

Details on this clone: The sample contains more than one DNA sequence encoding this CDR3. CDR3 region: CASRDPPYEQYF. The CDR3 DNA reads as TGTGCCAGCAGGGACCCCCCCTACGAGCAGTACTTC. The chain links TRBV6-1 to TRBJ2-7; unclear D gene. V lost 6 bases, J lost 2 bases, and 8 bases lay in between. The germline CDR1 and CDR2 sequences are MNHNS and SASEGT. The CDR3 consists of 12 residues.

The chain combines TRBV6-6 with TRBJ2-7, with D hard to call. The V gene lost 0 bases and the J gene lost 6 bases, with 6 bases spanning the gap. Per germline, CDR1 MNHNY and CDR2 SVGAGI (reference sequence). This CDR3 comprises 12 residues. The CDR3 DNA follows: TGTGCCAGCAGTTACTCGTTAAGCGAGCAGTACTTC. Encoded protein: CASSYSLSEQYF.

The CDR3 loop reads CASSLGTEGYHSYEQYF. The CDR3 DNA reads TGTGCCAGCAGCTTAGGTACGGAGGGCTACCACTCCTACGAGCAGTACTTC. The V gene is TRBV11-1, the J gene TRBJ2-7, with D perhaps matching TRBD2 (6 bases). There are 17 residues in the CDR3. V was shortened by 1 base and J by 0 bases, with 16 bases between the two germline ends. Germline CDR1 and CDR2: SGHAT and FQDESV (reference sequence).

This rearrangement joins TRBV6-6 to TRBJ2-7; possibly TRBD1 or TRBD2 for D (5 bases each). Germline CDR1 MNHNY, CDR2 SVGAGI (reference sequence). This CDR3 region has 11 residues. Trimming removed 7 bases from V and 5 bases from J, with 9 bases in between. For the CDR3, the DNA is TGTGCCAGCACCAGAGGGGACGAGCAGTACTTC. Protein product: CASTRGDEQYF.

In DNA form, the CDR3 reads TGCAGCGTTGAAGTCGGACTAGTTTCCTACGAGCAGTACTTC. Protein product: CSVEVGLVSYEQYF. V is TRBV29-1 and J is TRBJ2-7; 7 positions match TRBD2. Per the germline V gene, CDR1 is SQVTM and CDR2 is ANQGSEA. This CDR3 comprises 14 residues. V lost 1 base and J lost 1; bases outside the gene matches: 4.

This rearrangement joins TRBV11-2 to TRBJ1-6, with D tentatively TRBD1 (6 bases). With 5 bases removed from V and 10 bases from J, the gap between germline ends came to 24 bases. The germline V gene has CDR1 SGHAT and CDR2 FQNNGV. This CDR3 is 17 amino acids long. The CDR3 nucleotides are TGTGCCAGCAGCACGAGGGGGGCCGACGACCTAAGCTCACCCCTCCACTTT. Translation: CASSTRGADDLSSPLHF.

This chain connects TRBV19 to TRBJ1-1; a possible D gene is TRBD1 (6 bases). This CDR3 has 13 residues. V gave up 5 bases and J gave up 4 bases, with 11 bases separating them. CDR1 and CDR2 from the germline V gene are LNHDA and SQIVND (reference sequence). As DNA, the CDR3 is TGTGCCAGTAGTCCGGGGGCGATCACTGAAGCTTTCTTT. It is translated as CASSPGAITEAFF.

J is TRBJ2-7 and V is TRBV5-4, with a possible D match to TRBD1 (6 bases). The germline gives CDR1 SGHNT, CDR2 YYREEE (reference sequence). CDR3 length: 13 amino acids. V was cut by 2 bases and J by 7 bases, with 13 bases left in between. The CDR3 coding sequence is TGTGCCAGCAGCTTCCACCAGGGGCGGGAGCAGTACTTC. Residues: CASSFHQGREQYF. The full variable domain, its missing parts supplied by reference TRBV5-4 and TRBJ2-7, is ETGVTQSPTHLIKTRGQQVTLRCSSQSGHNTVSWYQQALGQGPQFIFQYYREEENGRGNFPPRFSGLQFPNYSSELNVNALELDDSALYLCASSFHQGREQYFGPGTRLTVT.

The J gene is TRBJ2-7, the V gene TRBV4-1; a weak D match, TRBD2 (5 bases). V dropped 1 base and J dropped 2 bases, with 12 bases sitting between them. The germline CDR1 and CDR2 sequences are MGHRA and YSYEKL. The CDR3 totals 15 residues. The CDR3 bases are TGCGCCAGCAGCCAAGTCCCTAGCTCCCCCTACGAGCAGTACTTC. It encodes CASSQVPSSPYEQYF.

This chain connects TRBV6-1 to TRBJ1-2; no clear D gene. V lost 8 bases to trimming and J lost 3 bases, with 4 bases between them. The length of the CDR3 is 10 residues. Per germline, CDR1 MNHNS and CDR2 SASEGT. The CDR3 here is CASGYYGYTF. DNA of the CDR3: TGTGCCAGCGGCTACTATGGCTACACCTTC.

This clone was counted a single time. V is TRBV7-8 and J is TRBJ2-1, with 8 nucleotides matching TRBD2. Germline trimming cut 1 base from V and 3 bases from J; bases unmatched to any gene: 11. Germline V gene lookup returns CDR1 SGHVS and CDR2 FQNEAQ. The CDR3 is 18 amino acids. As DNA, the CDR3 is TGTGCCAGCAGCTTAGGGCGCTTCTCGGGAGGGGACTACAATGAGCAGTTCTTC. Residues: CASSLGRFSGGDYNEQFF.

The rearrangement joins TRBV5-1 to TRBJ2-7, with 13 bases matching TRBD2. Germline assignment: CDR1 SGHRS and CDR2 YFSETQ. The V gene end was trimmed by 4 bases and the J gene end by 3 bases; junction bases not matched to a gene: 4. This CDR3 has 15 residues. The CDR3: CASSDTSGRDYEQYF. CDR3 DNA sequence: TGCGCCAGCAGCGATACTAGCGGGAGGGACTACGAGCAGTACTTC.

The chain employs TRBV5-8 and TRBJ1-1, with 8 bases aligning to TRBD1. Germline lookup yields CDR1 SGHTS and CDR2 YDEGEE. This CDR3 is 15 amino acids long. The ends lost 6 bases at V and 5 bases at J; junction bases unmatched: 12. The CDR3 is CASTKGPGGGTEAFF. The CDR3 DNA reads TGTGCCAGCACAAAAGGACCAGGGGGCGGGACTGAAGCTTTCTTT.

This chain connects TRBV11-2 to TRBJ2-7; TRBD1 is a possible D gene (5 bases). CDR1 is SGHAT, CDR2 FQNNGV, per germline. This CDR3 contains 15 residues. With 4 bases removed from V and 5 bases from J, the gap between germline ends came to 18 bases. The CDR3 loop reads CASSSNQGLQNEQYF. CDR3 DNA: TGTGCCAGCAGCTCAAATCAGGGTCTGCAGAACGAGCAGTACTTC.

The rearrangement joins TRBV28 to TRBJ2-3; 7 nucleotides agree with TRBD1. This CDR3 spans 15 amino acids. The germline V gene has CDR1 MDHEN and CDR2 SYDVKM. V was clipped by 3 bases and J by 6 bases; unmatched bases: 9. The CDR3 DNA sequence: TGTGCCAGCAGTTTCCGTGGACAGGTTGTGGATACGCAGTATTTT. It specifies CASSFRGQVVDTQYF.

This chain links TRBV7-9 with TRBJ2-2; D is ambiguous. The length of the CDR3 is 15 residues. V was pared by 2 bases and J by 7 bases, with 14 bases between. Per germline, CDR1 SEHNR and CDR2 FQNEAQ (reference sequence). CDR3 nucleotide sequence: TGTGCCAGCAGCTTACCTGCTAGGATGGGCGGGGAGCTGTTTTTT. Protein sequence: CASSLPARMGGELFF.